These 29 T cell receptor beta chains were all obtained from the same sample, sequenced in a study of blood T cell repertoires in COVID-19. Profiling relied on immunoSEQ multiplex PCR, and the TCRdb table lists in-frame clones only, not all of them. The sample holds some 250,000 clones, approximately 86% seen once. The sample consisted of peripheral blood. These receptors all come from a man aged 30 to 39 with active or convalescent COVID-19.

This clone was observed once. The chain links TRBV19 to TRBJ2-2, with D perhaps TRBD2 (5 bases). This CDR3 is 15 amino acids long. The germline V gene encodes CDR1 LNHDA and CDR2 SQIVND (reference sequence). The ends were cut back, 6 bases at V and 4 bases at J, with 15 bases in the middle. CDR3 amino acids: CASRPTGGRTGELFF. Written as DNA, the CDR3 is TGTGCCAGTAGACCGACTGGAGGACGCACCGGGGAGCTGTTTTTT. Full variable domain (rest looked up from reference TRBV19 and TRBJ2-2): DGGITQSPKYLFRKEGQNVTLSCEQNLNHDAMYWYRQDPGQGLRLIYYSQIVNDFQKGDIAEGYSVSREKKESFPLTVTSAQKNPTAFYLCASRPTGGRTGELFFGEGSRLTVL.

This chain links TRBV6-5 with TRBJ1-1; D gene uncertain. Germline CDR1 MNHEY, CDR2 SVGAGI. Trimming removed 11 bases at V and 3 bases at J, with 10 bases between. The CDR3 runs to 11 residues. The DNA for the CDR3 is TGTGCCTCGGGTCGCGACACTGAAGCTTTCTTT. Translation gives CASGRDTEAFF.

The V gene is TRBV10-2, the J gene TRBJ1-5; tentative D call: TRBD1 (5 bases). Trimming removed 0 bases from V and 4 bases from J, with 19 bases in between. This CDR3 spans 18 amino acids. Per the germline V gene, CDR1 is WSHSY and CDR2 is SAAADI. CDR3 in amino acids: CASSESRSSRDFNQPQHF. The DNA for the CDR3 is TGCGCCAGCAGTGAGTCGAGATCTTCCCGGGACTTTAATCAGCCCCAGCATTTT.

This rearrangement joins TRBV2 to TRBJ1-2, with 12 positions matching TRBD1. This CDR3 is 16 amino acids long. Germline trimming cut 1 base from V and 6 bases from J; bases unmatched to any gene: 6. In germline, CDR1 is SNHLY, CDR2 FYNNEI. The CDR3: CASSEDRDRGRDGYTF. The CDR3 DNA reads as TGTGCCAGCAGTGAAGACCGGGACAGGGGGCGAGATGGCTACACCTTC.

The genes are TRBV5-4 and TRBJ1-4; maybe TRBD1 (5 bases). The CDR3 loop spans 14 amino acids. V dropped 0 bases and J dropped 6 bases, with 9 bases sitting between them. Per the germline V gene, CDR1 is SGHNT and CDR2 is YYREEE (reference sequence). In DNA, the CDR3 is TGTGCCAGCAGCTTGGGGCTGACAGATGAAAAACTGTTTTTT. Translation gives CASSLGLTDEKLFF.

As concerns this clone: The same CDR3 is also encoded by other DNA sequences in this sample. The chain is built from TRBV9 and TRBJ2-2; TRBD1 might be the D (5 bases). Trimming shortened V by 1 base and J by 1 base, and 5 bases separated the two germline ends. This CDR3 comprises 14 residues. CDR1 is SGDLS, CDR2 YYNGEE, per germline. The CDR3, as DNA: TGTGCCAGCAGCGTAACAGGGAACACCGGGGAGCTGTTTTTT. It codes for CASSVTGNTGELFF.

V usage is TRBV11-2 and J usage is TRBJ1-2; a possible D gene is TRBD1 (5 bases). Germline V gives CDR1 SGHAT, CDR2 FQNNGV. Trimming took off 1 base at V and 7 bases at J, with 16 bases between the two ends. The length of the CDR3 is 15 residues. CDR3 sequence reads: CASSLAASGVGGYTF. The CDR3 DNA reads TGTGCCAGCAGCTTAGCCGCCTCGGGGGTCGGTGGCTACACCTTC.

CDR3: CASSPNMGGNTEAFF. The CDR3 region has the DNA TGTGCCAGCAGCCCTAATATGGGGGGGAACACTGAAGCTTTCTTT. The gene calls are TRBV7-3 and TRBJ1-1, with a weak D call TRBD1 (5 bases). The CDR3 is made up of 15 amino acids. The germline V gene has CDR1 SGHTA and CDR2 FQGTGA. Trimming left V 5 bases short and J 1 base short, with 14 bases between.

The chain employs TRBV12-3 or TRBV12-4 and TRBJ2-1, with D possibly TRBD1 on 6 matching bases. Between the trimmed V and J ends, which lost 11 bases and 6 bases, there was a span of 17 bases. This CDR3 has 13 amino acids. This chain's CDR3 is CADSMGASNEQFF. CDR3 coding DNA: TGTGCCGATTCCATGGGGGCGAGCAATGAGCAGTTCTTC.

CDR3 sequence reads: CASSIRSRGVGQPQHF. DNA for the CDR3: TGTGCCAGTAGTATAAGGAGTCGGGGAGTTGGTCAGCCCCAGCATTTT. The V gene is TRBV19, the J gene TRBJ1-5; D gene unclear. Per germline, CDR1 LNHDA and CDR2 SQIVND (reference sequence). V lost 2 bases and J lost 6, with 17 bases in between. The CDR3 contains 16 residues.

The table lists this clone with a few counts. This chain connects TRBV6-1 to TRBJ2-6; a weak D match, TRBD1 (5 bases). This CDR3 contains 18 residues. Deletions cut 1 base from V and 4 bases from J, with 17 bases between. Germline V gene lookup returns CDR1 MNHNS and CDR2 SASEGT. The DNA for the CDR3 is TGTGCCAGCAGTGAAGTTGGGGCCAGAACCTCCGGGGCCAACGTCCTGACTTTC. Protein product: CASSEVGARTSGANVLTF.

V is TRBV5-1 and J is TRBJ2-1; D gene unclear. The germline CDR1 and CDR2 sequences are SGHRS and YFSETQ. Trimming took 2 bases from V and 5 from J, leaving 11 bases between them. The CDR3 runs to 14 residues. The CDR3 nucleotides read TGCGCCAGCAGCTTCGCAGCGTCCCACAATGAGCAGTTCTTC. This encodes CASSFAASHNEQFF.

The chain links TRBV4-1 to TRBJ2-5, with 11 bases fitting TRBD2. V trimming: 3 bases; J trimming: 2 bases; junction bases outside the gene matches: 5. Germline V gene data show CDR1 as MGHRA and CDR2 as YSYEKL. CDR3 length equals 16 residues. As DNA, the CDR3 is TGCGCCAGCAGCCACGGGACTAGCGGACTGCAAGAGACCCAGTACTTC. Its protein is CASSHGTSGLQETQYF.

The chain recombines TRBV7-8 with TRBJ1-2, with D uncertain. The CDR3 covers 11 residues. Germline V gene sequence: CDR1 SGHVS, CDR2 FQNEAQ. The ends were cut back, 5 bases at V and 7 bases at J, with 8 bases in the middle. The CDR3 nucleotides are TGTGCCAGCAGCCCAGATCTTGGCTACACCTTC. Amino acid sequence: CASSPDLGYTF. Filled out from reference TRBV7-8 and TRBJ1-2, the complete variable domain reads GAGVSQSPRYKVAKRGQDVALRCDPISGHVSLFWYQQALGQGPEFLTYFQNEAQLDKSGLPSDRFFAERPEGSVSTLKIQRTQQEDSAVYLCASSPDLGYTFGSGTRLTVV.

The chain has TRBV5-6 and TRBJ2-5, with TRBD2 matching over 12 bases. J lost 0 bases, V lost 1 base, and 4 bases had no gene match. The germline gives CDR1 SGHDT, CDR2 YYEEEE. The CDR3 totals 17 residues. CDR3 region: CASSLFTSGGYQETQYF. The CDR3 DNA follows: TGTGCCAGCAGCTTGTTTACTAGCGGGGGGTACCAAGAGACCCAGTACTTC.

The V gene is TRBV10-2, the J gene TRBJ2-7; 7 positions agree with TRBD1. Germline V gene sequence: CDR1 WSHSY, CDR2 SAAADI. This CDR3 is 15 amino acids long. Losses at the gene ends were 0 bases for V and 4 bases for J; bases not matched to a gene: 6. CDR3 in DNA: TGCGCCAGCAGTGAGTCACAACAGGGGTGGTACGAGCAGTACTTC. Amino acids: CASSESQQGWYEQYF.

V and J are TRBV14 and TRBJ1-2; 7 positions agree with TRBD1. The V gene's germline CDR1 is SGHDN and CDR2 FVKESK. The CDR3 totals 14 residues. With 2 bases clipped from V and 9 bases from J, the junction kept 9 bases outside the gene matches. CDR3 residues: CASSQTGTDLSYTF. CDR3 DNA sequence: TGTGCCAGCAGCCAAACCGGGACAGACTTAAGCTACACCTTC.

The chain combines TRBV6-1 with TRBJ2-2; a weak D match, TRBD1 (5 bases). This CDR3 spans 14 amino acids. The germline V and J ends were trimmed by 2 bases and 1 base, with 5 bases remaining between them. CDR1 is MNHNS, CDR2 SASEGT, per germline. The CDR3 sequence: CASSERGNTGELFF. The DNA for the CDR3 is TGTGCCAGCAGTGAAAGGGGGAACACCGGGGAGCTGTTTTTT.

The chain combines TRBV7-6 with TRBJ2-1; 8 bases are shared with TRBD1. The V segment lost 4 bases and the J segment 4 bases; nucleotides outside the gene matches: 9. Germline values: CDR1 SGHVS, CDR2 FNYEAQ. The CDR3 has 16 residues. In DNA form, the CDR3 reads TGTGCCAGCAGCTCAGGGGGCGTGGGCCGGTACAATGAGCAGTTCTTC. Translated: CASSSGGVGRYNEQFF. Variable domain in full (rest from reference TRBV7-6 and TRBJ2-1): GAGVSQSPRYKVTKRGQDVALRCDPISGHVSLYWYRQALGQGPEFLTYFNYEAQQDKSGLPNDRFSAERPEGSISTLTIQRTEQRDSAMYRCASSSGGVGRYNEQFFGPGTRLTVL.

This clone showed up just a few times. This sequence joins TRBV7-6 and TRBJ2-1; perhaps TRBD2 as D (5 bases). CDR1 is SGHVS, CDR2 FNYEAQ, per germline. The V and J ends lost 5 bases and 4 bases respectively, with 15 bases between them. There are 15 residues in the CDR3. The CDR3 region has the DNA TGTGCCAGCAGCACCATGCCGACTAATTACAATGAGCAGTTCTTC. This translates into CASSTMPTNYNEQFF.

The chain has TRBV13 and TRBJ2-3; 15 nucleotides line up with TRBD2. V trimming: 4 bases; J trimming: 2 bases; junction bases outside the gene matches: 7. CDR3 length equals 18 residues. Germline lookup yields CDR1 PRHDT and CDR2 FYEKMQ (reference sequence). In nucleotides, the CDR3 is TGTGCCAGCAGCTCCGGGACTAGCGGGGGGCCACACACAGATACGCAGTATTTT. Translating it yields CASSSGTSGGPHTDTQYF.

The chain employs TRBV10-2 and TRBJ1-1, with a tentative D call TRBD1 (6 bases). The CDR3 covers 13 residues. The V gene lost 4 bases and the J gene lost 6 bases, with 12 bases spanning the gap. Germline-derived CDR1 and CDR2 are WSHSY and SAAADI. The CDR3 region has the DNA TGCGCCAGCAGTGGCCAGGGGAAGCCTGAAGCTTTCTTT. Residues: CASSGQGKPEAFF.

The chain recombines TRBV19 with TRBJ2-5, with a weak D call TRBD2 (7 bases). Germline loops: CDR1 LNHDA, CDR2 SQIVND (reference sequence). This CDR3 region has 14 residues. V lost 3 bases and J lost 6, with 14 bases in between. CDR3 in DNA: TGTGCCAGTAGTATCCGGGGGGCGGATCAGACCCAGTACTTC. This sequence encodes CASSIRGADQTQYF.

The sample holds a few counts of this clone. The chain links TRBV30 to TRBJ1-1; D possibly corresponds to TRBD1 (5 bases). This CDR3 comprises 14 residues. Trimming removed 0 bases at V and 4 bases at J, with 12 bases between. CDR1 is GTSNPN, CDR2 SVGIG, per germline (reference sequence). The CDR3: CAWSVDSGGTEAFF. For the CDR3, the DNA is TGTGCCTGGAGTGTGGACTCCGGGGGCACTGAAGCTTTCTTT.

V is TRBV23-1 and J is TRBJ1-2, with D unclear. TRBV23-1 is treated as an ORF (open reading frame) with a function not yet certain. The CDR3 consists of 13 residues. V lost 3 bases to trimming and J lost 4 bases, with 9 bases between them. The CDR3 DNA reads TGCGCCAGCAGTCATCCCAACAGCTATGGCTACACCTTC. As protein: CASSHPNSYGYTF.

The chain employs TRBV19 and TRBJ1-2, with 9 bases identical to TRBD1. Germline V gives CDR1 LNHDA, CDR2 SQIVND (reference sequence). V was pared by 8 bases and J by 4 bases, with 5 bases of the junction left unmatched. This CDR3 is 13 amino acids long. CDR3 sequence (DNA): TGTGCCAGTGCGACAGGGGGTAGCTATGGCTACACCTTC. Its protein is CASATGGSYGYTF.

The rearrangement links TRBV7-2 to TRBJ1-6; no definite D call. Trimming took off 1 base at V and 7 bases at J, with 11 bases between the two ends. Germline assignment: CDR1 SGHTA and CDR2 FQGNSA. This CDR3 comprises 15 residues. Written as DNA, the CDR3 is TGTGCCAGCAGCTTAGTGATGGGCCTGAATTCACCCCTCCACTTT. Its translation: CASSLVMGLNSPLHF.

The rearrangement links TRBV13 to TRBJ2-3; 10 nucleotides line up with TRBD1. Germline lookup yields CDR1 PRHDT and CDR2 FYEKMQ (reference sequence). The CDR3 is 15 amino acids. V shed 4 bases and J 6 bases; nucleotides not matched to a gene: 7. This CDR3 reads CASSSSDRGRDTQYF. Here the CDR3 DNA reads TGTGCCAGCAGCTCTTCTGACAGGGGGCGGGATACGCAGTATTTT.

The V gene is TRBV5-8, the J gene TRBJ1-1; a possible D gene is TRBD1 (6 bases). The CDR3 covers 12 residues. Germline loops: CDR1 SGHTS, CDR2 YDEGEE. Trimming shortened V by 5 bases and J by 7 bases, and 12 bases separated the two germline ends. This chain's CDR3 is CASRIRGGEAFF. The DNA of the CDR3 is TGTGCCAGCAGGATTCGAGGGGGTGAAGCTTTCTTT.